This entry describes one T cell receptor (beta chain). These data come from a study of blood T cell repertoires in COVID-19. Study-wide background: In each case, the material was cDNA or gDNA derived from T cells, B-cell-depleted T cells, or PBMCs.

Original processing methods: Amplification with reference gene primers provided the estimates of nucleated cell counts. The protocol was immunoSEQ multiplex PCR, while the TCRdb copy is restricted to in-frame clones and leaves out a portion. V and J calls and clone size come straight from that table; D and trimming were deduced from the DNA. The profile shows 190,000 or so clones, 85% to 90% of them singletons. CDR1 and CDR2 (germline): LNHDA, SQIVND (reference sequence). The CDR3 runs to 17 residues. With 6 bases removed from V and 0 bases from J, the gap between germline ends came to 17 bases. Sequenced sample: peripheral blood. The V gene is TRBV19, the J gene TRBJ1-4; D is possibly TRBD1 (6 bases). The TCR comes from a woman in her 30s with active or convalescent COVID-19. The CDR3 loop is CASRGQPYGATNEKLFF. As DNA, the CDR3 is TGTGCCAGTAGAGGACAGCCCTATGGAGCAACTAATGAAAAACTGTTTTTT.